This T cell receptor (beta chain) derives from a study of blood T cell repertoires in COVID-19. The wider study: Samples came from the United States, Italy and Spain, spanning acute and convalescent COVID-19.

Sequenced by immunoSEQ multiplex PCR; TCRdb stores in-frame clones only, minus some. The table lists approximately 200,000 clones, around 90% of them singletons, with over 1.5% in the top ten. CDR3 length: 15 amino acids. Between the trimmed V and J ends, which lost 2 bases and 0 bases, there was a span of 9 bases. Germline values: CDR1 LGHDT, CDR2 YNNKEL (reference sequence). The sequenced material came from peripheral blood. The clonotype originates from a man aged 70-80 years with acute or convalescent COVID-19. The chain has TRBV3-1 (or the pseudogene TRBV3-2) and TRBJ2-3; D is unclear. The CDR3 DNA reads TGTGCCAGCAGCCAAAACCAGGCTAGCACAGATACGCAGTATTTT. Protein sequence: CASSQNQASTDTQYF.